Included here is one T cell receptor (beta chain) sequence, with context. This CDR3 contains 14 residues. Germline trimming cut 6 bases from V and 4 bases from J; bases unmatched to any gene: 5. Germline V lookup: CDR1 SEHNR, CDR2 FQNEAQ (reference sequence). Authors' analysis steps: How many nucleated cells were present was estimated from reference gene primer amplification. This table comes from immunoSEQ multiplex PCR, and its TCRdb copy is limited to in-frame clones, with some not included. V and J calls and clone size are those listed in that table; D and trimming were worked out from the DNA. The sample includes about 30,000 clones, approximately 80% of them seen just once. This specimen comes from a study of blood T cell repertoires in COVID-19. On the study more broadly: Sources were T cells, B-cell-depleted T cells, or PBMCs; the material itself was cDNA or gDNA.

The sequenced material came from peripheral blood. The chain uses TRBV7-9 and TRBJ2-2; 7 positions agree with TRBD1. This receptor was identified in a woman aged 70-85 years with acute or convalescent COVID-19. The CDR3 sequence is CASSSGTATGELFF. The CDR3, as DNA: TGTGCCAGCAGTTCCGGGACAGCCACCGGGGAGCTGTTTTTT.